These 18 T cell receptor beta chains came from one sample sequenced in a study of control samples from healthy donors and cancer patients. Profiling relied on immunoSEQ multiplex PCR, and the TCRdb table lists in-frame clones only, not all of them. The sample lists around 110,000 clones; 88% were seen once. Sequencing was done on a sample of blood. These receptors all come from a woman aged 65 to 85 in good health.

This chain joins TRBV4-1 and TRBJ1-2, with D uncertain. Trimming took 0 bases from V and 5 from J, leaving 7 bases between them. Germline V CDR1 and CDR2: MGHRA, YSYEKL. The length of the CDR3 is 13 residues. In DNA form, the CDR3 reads TGCGCCAGCAGCCAAGAGACCCCTTATGGCTACACCTTC. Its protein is CASSQETPYGYTF.

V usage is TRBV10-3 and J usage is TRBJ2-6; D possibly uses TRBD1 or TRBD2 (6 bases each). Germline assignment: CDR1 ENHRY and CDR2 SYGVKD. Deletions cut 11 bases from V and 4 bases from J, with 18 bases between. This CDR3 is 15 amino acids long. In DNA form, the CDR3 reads TGTGCCCTCCGTGGGGGGCAGGCGGGGGCCAACGTCCTGACTTTC. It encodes CALRGGQAGANVLTF.

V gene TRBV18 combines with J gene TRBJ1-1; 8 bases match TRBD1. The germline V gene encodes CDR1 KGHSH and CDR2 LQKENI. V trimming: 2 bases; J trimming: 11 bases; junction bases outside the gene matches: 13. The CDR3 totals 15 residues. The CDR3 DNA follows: TGTGCCAGCTCACCATCACCGGACAGGGTAGGCGCTGCTTTCTTT. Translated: CASSPSPDRVGAAFF. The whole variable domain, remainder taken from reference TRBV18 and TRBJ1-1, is NAGVMQNPRHLVRRRGQEARLRCSPMKGHSHVYWYRQLPEEGLKFMVYLQKENIIDESGMPKERFSAEFPKEGPSILRIQQVVRGDSAAYFCASSPSPDRVGAAFFGQGTRLTVV.

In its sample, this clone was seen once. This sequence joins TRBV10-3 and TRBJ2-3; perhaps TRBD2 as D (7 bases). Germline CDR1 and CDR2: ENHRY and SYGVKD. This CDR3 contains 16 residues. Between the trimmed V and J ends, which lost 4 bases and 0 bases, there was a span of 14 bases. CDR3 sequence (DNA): TGTGCCATCAGTGGTGGGGGGGCGCTGAGCACAGATACGCAGTATTTT. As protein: CAISGGGALSTDTQYF.

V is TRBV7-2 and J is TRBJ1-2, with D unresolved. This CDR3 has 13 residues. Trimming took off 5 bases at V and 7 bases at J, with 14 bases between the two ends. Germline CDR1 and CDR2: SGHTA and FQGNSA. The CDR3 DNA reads TGTGCCAGCAGCACCGAGGTCTCATTTGGCTACACCTTC. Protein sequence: CASSTEVSFGYTF.

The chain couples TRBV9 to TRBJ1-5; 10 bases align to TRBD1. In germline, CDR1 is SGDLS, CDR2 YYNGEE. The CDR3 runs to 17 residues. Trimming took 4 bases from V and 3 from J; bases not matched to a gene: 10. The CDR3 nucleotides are TGTGCCAGCAGCTCGGGACAGGGGAAGGAAGACAATCAGCCCCAGCATTTT. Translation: CASSSGQGKEDNQPQHF.

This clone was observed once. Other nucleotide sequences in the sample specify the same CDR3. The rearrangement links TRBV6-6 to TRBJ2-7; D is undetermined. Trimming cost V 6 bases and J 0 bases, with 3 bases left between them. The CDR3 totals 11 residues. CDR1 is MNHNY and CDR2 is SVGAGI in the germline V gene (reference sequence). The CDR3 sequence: CASSGSYEQYF. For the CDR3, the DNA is TGTGCCAGCAGCGGCTCCTACGAGCAGTACTTC.

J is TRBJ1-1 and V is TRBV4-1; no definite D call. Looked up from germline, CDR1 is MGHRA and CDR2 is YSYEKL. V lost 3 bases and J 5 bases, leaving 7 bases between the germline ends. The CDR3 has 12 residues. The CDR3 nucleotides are TGCGCCAGCAGCCACGACTTAACTGAAGCTTTCTTT. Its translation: CASSHDLTEAFF.

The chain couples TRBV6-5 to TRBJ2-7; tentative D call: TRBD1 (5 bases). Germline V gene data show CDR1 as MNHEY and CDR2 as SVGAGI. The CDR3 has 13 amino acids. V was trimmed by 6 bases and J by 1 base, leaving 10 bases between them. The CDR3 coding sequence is TGTGCCAGCAGAAAGACAGTGTCCTACGAGCAGTACTTC. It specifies CASRKTVSYEQYF.

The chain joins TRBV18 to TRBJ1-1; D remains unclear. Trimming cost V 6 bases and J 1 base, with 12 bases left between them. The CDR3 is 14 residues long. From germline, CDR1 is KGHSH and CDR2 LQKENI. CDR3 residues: CASSPRDGNTEAFF. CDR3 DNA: TGTGCCAGCTCCCCGCGGGATGGGAACACTGAAGCTTTCTTT.

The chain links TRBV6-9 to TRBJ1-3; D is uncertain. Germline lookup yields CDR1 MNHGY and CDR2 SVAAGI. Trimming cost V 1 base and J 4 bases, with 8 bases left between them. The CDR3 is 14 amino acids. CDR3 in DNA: TGTGCCAGCAGTTATTTGGGCAGGGGAAACACCATATATTTT. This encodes CASSYLGRGNTIYF.

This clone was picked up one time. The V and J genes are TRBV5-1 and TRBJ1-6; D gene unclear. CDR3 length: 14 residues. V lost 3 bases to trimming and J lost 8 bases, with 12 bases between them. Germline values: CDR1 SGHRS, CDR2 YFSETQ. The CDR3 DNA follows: TGCGCCAGCAGCTCGGGTGAGGTTTATTCACCCCTCCACTTT. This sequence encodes CASSSGEVYSPLHF.

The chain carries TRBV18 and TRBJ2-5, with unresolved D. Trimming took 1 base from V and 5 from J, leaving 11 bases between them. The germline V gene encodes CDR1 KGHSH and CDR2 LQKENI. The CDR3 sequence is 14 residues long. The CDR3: CASSPQFNRETQYF. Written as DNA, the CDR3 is TGTGCCAGCTCACCACAGTTTAACCGGGAGACCCAGTACTTC.

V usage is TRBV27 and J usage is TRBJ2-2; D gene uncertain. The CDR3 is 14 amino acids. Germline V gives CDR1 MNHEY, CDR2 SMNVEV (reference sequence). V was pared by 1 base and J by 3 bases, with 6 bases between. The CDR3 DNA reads TGTGCCAGCAGTTTATGGCAGGACACCGGGGAGCTGTTTTTT. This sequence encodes CASSLWQDTGELFF.

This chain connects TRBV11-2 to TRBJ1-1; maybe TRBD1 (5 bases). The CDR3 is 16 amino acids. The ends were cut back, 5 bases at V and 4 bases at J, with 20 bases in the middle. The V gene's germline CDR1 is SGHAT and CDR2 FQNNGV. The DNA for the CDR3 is TGTGCCAGCAGCGTCGATTCGGGACCGACGACCACTGAAGCTTTCTTT. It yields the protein CASSVDSGPTTTEAFF.

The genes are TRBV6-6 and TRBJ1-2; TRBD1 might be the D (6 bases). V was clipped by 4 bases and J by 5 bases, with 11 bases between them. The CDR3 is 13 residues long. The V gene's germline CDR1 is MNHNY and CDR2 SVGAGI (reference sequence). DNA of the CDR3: TGTGCCAGCAGTTCACGGGGGGCGTATGGCTACACCTTC. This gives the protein CASSSRGAYGYTF.

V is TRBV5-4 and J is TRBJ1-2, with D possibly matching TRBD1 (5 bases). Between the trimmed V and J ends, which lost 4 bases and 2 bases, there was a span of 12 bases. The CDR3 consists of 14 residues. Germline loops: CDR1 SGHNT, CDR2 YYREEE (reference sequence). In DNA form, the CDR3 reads TGTGCCAGCAGCCGGGACGTATCAAACTATGGCTACACCTTC. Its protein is CASSRDVSNYGYTF. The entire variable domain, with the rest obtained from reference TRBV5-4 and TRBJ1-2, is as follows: ETGVTQSPTHLIKTRGQQVTLRCSSQSGHNTVSWYQQALGQGPQFIFQYYREEENGRGNFPPRFSGLQFPNYSSELNVNALELDDSALYLCASSRDVSNYGYTFGSGTRLTVV.

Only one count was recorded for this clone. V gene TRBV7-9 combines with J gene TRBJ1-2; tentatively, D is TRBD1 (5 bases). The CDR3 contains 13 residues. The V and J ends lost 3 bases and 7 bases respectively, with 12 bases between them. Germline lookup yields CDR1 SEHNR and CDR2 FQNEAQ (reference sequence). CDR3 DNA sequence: TGTGCCAGCAGCTTGCAGGGTTGGGCTGGCTACACCTTC. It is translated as CASSLQGWAGYTF.